The clone carrying this TCR beta chain was picked up one time. The antigen is unknown. Unique molecular identifiers were present on cDNA, and template switching added a universal primer site. Via MiXCR, TCRdb re-called the 5' RACE reads, giving one row per CDR3 protein. The sample records around 700 distinct CDR3 sequences, around 59% being singletons. Germline assignment: CDR1 MNHNS and CDR2 SASEGT. The CDR3 runs to 14 residues. V gave up 5 bases and J gave up 5 bases; unmatched junction bases: 3. This sample is drawn from a study of identical twins. Whole-study findings and limits: Weaker excess twin sharing was seen among beta out-of-frame sequences. Analyses based on zero insertions could be partly confounded by invariant MAIT and iNKT cells.

Sequencing was done on a sample of CD4+ T cells sorted from blood. This TCR was sampled from a woman aged 18-35 years in good health. This table probably holds off-target reads from a library built for another chain. The V call is TRBV6-1, the J call TRBJ1-4; TRBD1 matches 9 bases. The CDR3 DNA sequence: TGTGCCAGCAGTCCCGGGACAGGGAATGAAAAACTGTTTTTT. Its protein is CASSPGTGNEKLFF.